This T cell receptor beta chain stems from a study of blood T cell repertoires in COVID-19. Study-level information: Acute and convalescent COVID-19 specimens originated in the United States, Italy and Spain. In each case, the material was cDNA or gDNA derived from T cells, B-cell-depleted T cells, or PBMCs.

Per the study methods: Amplified reference gene primers provided the basis for estimating nucleated cell counts. The assay was immunoSEQ multiplex PCR, and TCRdb's table has in-frame clones only and misses some. V and J calls and clone size follow that table, whereas D and trimming were derived from the DNA. The sample has tens of thousands of clones; around 90% are singletons. There are 14 residues in the CDR3. Germline V gives CDR1 SGHRS, CDR2 YFSETQ. Trimming removed 0 bases from V and 1 base from J, with 7 bases in between. The receptor's source is a human donor with active COVID-19. The donor label of this sample is uncertain. Sample: peripheral blood. The chain uses TRBV5-1 and TRBJ1-1; D is undetermined. The CDR3 reads CASSLVGRNTEAFF. CDR3 nucleotide sequence: TGCGCCAGCAGCTTGGTTGGCCGGAACACTGAAGCTTTCTTT. Using reference TRBV5-1 and TRBJ1-1 for the parts outside the CDR3, the full variable domain is KAGVTQTPRYLIKTRGQQVTLSCSPISGHRSVSWYQQTPGQGLQFLFEYFSETQRNKGNFPGRFSGRQFSNSRSEMNVSTLELGDSALYLCASSLVGRNTEAFFGQGTRLTVV.